The sequence of this T cell receptor (beta chain) was determined in a study of blood T cells in healthy people across ages. Regarding the study as a whole: PBMCs that were unsorted prevented a conclusive naive versus antigen-experienced comparison. Roughly linearly, TCR beta diversity per million T cells fell as age increased.

Combining a sample-barcoded 5' primer with a J-beta primer mix, a second PCR ran for 7 to 11 cycles. TCRdb ran MiXCR on the 5' RACE reads and lists one entry per CDR3 protein. The sample lists some 900,000 distinct CDR3 sequences; around 26% were seen once. Aged roughly 6 to 100, donors were systemically healthy Caucasians from Russia. There are many counts of this clonotype. The antigen remains unidentified. This clonotype was sampled from a woman aged 80 or over in good health. Material: blood.

The CDR3 DNA is TGTGCCACCAGTGACCCCCGGGACACGGGTGGCTATGGCTACACCTTC. Its translation: CATSDPRDTGGYGYTF. V gene TRBV24-1 combines with J gene TRBJ1-2, with a weak D call TRBD1 (6 bases). CDR1 KGHDR and CDR2 SFDVKD come from the germline V gene. Trimming left V 4 bases short and J 4 bases short, with 18 bases between. This CDR3 spans 16 amino acids.